Listed below are T cell receptor beta chains from one sample, sequenced in a study of CD8+ T cells in alopecia areata. Repertoires were generated with immunoSEQ multiplex PCR, while TCRdb's copy carries only in-frame clones and drops some. The sample holds 200,000 or so clones; roughly 60% are singletons and the top ten take about 5%. The specimen was CD4+ T cells sorted from blood, collected at week 24, from a patient treated with tofacitinib. The receptors here all came from a human donor with alopecia areata. CDR3s leave out the opening cysteine and the closing phenylalanine or tryptophan.

J	V	CDR3
TRBJ1-5	TRBV29-1	SVGHLLPTQPQH
TRBJ2-5	TRBV13	ASSLSTGRVEETQY
TRBJ1-2	TRBV29-1	SVETGQGAYGYT
TRBJ2-2	TRBV5-6	ASSLEGSGKTGELF
TRBJ1-1	TRBV27	ASIRDRGPTEAF
TRBJ2-1	TRBV15	ATSRAVLAGDNEQF
TRBJ2-7	TRBV5-1	ASSLGDREDEQY
TRBJ2-7	TRBV5-5	ASSPRGQGAFYEQY
TRBJ1-6	TRBV7-2	ASSTRRDNSPLH
TRBJ2-2	TRBV29-1	SVGTVEPTGELF
NA	TRBV2	ASSETGETQY
TRBJ2-6	TRBV7-2	ASSSQGAGANVLT
TRBJ2-7	TRBV7-3	ASTRGYTYEQY
TRBJ2-1	TRBV4-1	ASSPRIGRNEQF
TRBJ2-5	TRBV9	ASSVRPSGGKETQY
TRBJ1-1	TRBV29-1	SVYRGRGTEAF
TRBJ2-2	TRBV2	ASQRASGRRELF
TRBJ2-7	TRBV4-3	ASSRGTSYEQY
TRBJ2-4	TRBV29-1	SVEARTSGGLKNIQY
TRBJ2-7	TRBV5-1	ASSRDGTISYEQY
TRBJ2-6	TRBV7-9	ASSTGWRGSGANVLT
TRBJ2-3	TRBV11-2	ASSHAGTLTPQY
TRBJ1-5	TRBV6-5	ASSSGQGTNQPQH
TRBJ2-7	TRBV5-4	ASSPGQASSYEQY
TRBJ1-2	TRBV7-2	ASSLSQVAGDYGYT
TRBJ1-4	TRBV30	AWSVQEGPNEKLF
TRBJ1-2	TRBV4-2	ASSLGTDV
TRBJ1-3	TRBV30	AWTLSDGNTIY
TRBJ2-7	TRBV6-5	ASSPREVSYEQY
TRBJ1-1	TRBV6-6	ASSRQAEAF
TRBJ2-1	TRBV4-1	ASSQRTSANEQF
TRBJ1-4	TRBV2	ASSADRLPIVEKLF
TRBJ2-7	TRBV6-5	ASSQQYEQY
TRBJ1-2	TRBV6-1	AILNRDRGCYT
TRBJ2-3	TRBV4-2	ASSQDWQGDTQY
TRBJ2-7	TRBV7-2	ASSLWDRSSYEQY
TRBJ1-2	TRBV4-1	ASSQPGQDANYGYT
TRBJ1-1	TRBV10-3	ASLTGAGTEAF
TRBJ2-3	TRBV5-6	ASSLGLAAMTPGDTQY
TRBJ2-7	TRBV27	ASSLRGFFSYEQY
TRBJ2-4	TRBV15	ATSPRIGRSKNIQY
TRBJ1-5	TRBV10-3	AISASADNQPQH
TRBJ1-1	TRBV5-1	ASSAGANTEAF
TRBJ1-3	TRBV28	ASSQGTEGNTIY
TRBJ1-2	TRBV7-2	ASSSTLGEGDGGYT
TRBJ2-2	TRBV5-6	ASSFWGTGELF
TRBJ1-3	TRBV7-2	ASSLQAGLIGNTIY
TRBJ2-3	TRBV5-1	ASSQGLDGDTQY
TRBJ2-5	TRBV25-1	ASHRRSQETQY